The 26 T cell receptor beta chains below all came from one sample that was sequenced in a study of shared clonotypes between healthy human individuals. This table comes from immunoSEQ multiplex PCR, and its TCRdb copy is limited to in-frame clones, with some not included. The sample holds 2 million to 2.5 million clones, 90% to 95% seen once. Sequencing was performed on naive CD4+ T cells from PBMCs. Subset reported: CD45RA+ positively selected. The receptors come from a man between 18 and 35 years old in good health. Some clones in this sample may be carry-over from other donors' samples.

The gene calls are TRBV2 and TRBJ1-5; 7 bases match TRBD1. The CDR3 consists of 14 residues. Trimming cost V 5 bases and J 5 bases; bases outside gene matches: 6. CDR1 SNHLY and CDR2 FYNNEI come from the germline V gene. In nucleotides, the CDR3 is TGTGCCAGCAGTTTACAGGGGAGGGATCAGCCCCAGCATTTT. Its protein product is CASSLQGRDQPQHF.

This chain connects TRBV5-6 to TRBJ2-5; TRBD2 matches at 12 bases. Unmatched junction bases numbered 12, after V lost 7 bases and J lost 2 bases. The CDR3 consists of 17 residues. Germline values: CDR1 SGHDT, CDR2 YYEEEE. The CDR3 spells CASYLSLAGGIQETQYF. For the CDR3, the DNA is TGTGCCAGCTATTTGAGTCTAGCGGGAGGGATACAAGAGACCCAGTACTTC.

This chain joins TRBV7-2 and TRBJ2-3; a possible D gene is TRBD2 (7 bases). This CDR3 spans 15 amino acids. Trimming removed 0 bases at V and 5 bases at J, with 12 bases between. The V gene's germline CDR1 is SGHTA and CDR2 FQGNSA. Here the CDR3 DNA reads TGTGCCAGCAGCTTAGCGGGGGGGCTGGGAGATACGCAGTATTTT. It codes for CASSLAGGLGDTQYF.

The genes are TRBV19 and TRBJ2-3; possibly TRBD1 or TRBD2 for D (5 bases each). V lost 7 bases and J 4 bases, leaving 18 bases between the germline ends. Germline lookup yields CDR1 LNHDA and CDR2 SQIVND (reference sequence). The CDR3 runs 15 residues. The chain's CDR3 is CASTEWGRGADTQYF. Here the CDR3 DNA reads TGTGCCAGTACTGAGTGGGGGAGAGGCGCAGATACGCAGTATTTT.

V is TRBV5-5 and J is TRBJ2-6; the D is unclear. This CDR3 is built from 14 residues. V was shortened by 7 bases and J by 0 bases, with 8 bases between the two germline ends. CDR1 is SGHKS and CDR2 is YYEKEE in the germline V gene (reference sequence). Here the CDR3 reads CASSTSSGANVLTF. The CDR3 DNA follows: TGTGCCAGCTCCACGTCCTCTGGGGCCAACGTCCTGACTTTC.

The J gene is TRBJ1-2, the V gene TRBV7-9; D perhaps matches TRBD1 (5 bases). The germline gives CDR1 SEHNR, CDR2 FQNEAQ (reference sequence). Trimming pared 6 bases from V and 8 bases from J, leaving 22 bases between. The CDR3 length is 15 residues. CDR3 amino acids: CASSLSPGLYMGYTF. The CDR3 DNA reads as TGTGCCAGCAGTTTAAGTCCAGGGCTCTATATGGGCTACACCTTC.

The CDR3 DNA sequence: TGTGCCAGCAGTTCACTAGCGGGAGGGGTCTATGAGCAGTTCTTC. Its protein product is CASSSLAGGVYEQFF. V is TRBV28 and J is TRBJ2-1, with 13 bases fitting TRBD2. This CDR3 has 15 residues. The trim removed 4 bases at V and 8 bases at J, leaving 5 bases unmatched. CDR1 MDHEN and CDR2 SYDVKM come from the germline V gene.

V gene TRBV5-5 combines with J gene TRBJ2-7; D gene uncertain. This CDR3 is built from 10 residues. The V end was cut by 4 bases, the J end by 4 bases, with 3 bases between. CDR1 and CDR2 (germline): SGHKS, YYEKEE (reference sequence). The CDR3 DNA reads as TGTGCCAGCAGCGGGTACGAGCAGTACTTC. Translated: CASSGYEQYF.

The V gene is TRBV14, the J gene TRBJ2-5; 10 bases align to TRBD1. The CDR3 spans 13 residues. V shed 4 bases and J 8 bases; nucleotides not matched to a gene: 4. From germline, CDR1 is SGHDN and CDR2 FVKESK. The CDR3 nucleotides are TGTGCCAGCAGCCTCCGGGACAGGGGAACCCAGTACTTC. As protein: CASSLRDRGTQYF.

This sequence joins TRBV25-1 and TRBJ1-3; TRBD1 aligns across 10 bases. Germline loops: CDR1 MGHDK, CDR2 SYGVNS. The CDR3 contains 17 residues. J was trimmed by 1 base and V by 1 base; bases with no gene match: 4. The CDR3 here is CASSELTGGISGNTIYF. CDR3 bases: TGTGCCAGCAGTGAATTGACAGGGGGCATTTCTGGAAACACCATATATTTT.

The chain combines TRBV5-1 with TRBJ2-1; no clear D. CDR1 SGHRS and CDR2 YFSETQ come from the germline V gene. This CDR3 spans 16 amino acids. V shed 6 bases and J shed 2 bases, with 18 bases lying between them. CDR3 sequence reads: CASTPDGSGTYNEQFF. The CDR3 DNA sequence: TGCGCCAGCACTCCTGATGGTAGTGGCACCTACAATGAGCAGTTCTTC.

J is TRBJ2-7 and V is TRBV10-3; D is undetermined. The germline V gene encodes CDR1 ENHRY and CDR2 SYGVKD. This CDR3 contains 15 residues. Trimming shortened V by 3 bases and J by 2 bases, and 14 bases separated the two germline ends. The CDR3 here is CAISDLVKITYEQYF. CDR3 bases: TGTGCCATCAGTGATCTCGTCAAGATCACCTACGAGCAGTACTTC.

The J gene is TRBJ2-7, the V gene TRBV28, with D perhaps matching TRBD1 or TRBD2 (5 bases each). Trimming removed 5 bases at V and 3 bases at J, with 17 bases between. Germline CDR1 is MDHEN and CDR2 is SYDVKM. This CDR3 region has 15 residues. CDR3 DNA sequence: TGTGCCAGCAGTCCCCCTGTCGGGACCAACTACGAGCAGTACTTC. It specifies CASSPPVGTNYEQYF.

CDR3 amino acids: CASSYSPGRARYEQYF. CDR3 in DNA: TGTGCCAGCAGTTACTCTCCCGGGAGGGCCAGGTACGAGCAGTACTTC. The chain uses TRBV6-5 and TRBJ2-7; 8 bases map to TRBD2. The CDR3 spans 16 residues. The V segment lost 0 bases and the J segment 4 bases; nucleotides outside the gene matches: 8. Looked up from germline, CDR1 is MNHEY and CDR2 is SVGAGI.

The rearrangement links TRBV21-1 to TRBJ2-5; whether TRBD2, the table's D call, matches the DNA was not checked. TRBV21-1 is reported as a pseudogene. The CDR3 consists of 16 residues. The CDR3 region has the DNA TGTGCCAGCAGCACCCGACGTGGAGGACTAGAGGAGACCCAGTACTTC. Translated: CASSTRRGGLEETQYF.

The J gene is TRBJ2-1, the V gene TRBV21-1; TRBD2 is taken as the D call from the table, unchecked against the DNA. TRBV21-1 is classified as a pseudogene. The CDR3 is 17 amino acids. CDR3 in DNA: TGTGCCAGCAGCGCCCCGGGGGCGGGAGAGGAGGACAATGAGCAGTTCTTC. Residues: CASSAPGAGEEDNEQFF.

V gene TRBV18 combines with J gene TRBJ2-1; TRBD2 matches at 9 bases. This CDR3 comprises 17 residues. Germline lookup yields CDR1 KGHSH and CDR2 LQKENI. The V gene end was trimmed by 3 bases and the J gene end by 9 bases; junction bases not matched to a gene: 15. CDR3 sequence: CASSPNLSGRLLGEQFF. DNA for the CDR3: TGTGCCAGCTCACCGAATTTGAGCGGGAGGCTTTTGGGTGAGCAGTTCTTC. The variable domain in full, with the rest retrieved from reference TRBV18 and TRBJ2-1, is NAGVMQNPRHLVRRRGQEARLRCSPMKGHSHVYWYRQLPEEGLKFMVYLQKENIIDESGMPKERFSAEFPKEGPSILRIQQVVRGDSAAYFCASSPNLSGRLLGEQFFGPGTRLTVL.

The V call is TRBV10-1, the J call TRBJ2-3; D ambiguous. The V and J ends lost 2 bases and 3 bases respectively, with 3 bases between them. The CDR3 runs to 12 residues. In germline, CDR1 is WNHNN, CDR2 SYGVQD (reference sequence). The CDR3 loop reads CASSEATDTQYF. The CDR3 coding sequence is TGCGCCAGCAGTGAGGCTACAGATACGCAGTATTTT.

This chain connects TRBV4-3 to TRBJ2-1, with TRBD2 identical over 10 bases. The CDR3 loop spans 16 amino acids. Losses at the gene ends were 2 bases for V and 3 bases for J; bases not matched to a gene: 4. Germline CDR1 LGHNA, CDR2 YSLEER. This CDR3 is CASSQSGLADYNEQFF. The CDR3 DNA reads TGCGCCAGCAGCCAATCCGGACTAGCGGACTACAATGAGCAGTTCTTC.

The rearrangement joins TRBV27 to TRBJ2-7; 7 nucleotides match TRBD2. Germline loops: CDR1 MNHEY, CDR2 SMNVEV (reference sequence). The CDR3 spans 15 residues. The V segment lost 1 base and the J segment 5 bases; nucleotides outside the gene matches: 8. The CDR3 sequence is CASSLLGRELHEQYF. CDR3 nucleotide sequence: TGTGCCAGCAGTTTATTGGGGCGGGAGCTCCACGAGCAGTACTTC.

The chain has TRBV6-1 and TRBJ2-3; D gene unclear. V was cut by 1 base and J by 5 bases, with 7 bases left in between. In germline, CDR1 is MNHNS, CDR2 SASEGT. The CDR3 is 13 residues long. CDR3 bases: TGTGCCAGCAGTGAAGTTCAACAAGATACGCAGTATTTT. Protein sequence: CASSEVQQDTQYF.

The V call is TRBV29-1, the J call TRBJ2-1, with D tentatively TRBD1 (5 bases). The CDR3 totals 13 residues. Germline lookup yields CDR1 SQVTM and CDR2 ANQGSEA. V dropped 8 bases and J dropped 2 bases, with 13 bases sitting between them. The CDR3 region is CSSIQDTYNEQFF. The CDR3 DNA follows: TGCAGCTCAATACAGGACACCTACAATGAGCAGTTCTTC.

The V gene is TRBV25-1, the J gene TRBJ2-5; the D gene could be TRBD1 or TRBD2 (6 bases each). TRBJ2-7 matches the DNA end more closely, so the J call is doubtful. Germline values: CDR1 MGHDK, CDR2 SYGVNS. The CDR3 has 14 amino acids. CDR3 bases: TGTGCCAGCAGTGACTCGGGGGCCTCCTACGAGCAGTACTTC. It translates to CASSDSGASYEQYF.

The chain joins TRBV5-6 to TRBJ1-2, with D hard to call. The length of the CDR3 is 12 residues. Looked up from germline, CDR1 is SGHDT and CDR2 is YYEEEE. The V gene lost 1 base and the J gene lost 6 bases, with 7 bases spanning the gap. The chain's CDR3 is CASSLTTHGYTF. The CDR3 DNA reads as TGTGCCAGCAGCTTGACGACCCATGGCTACACCTTC.

The chain uses TRBV7-9 and TRBJ2-7, with D perhaps matching TRBD2 (6 bases). The ends were cut back, 8 bases at V and 8 bases at J, with 22 bases in the middle. The CDR3 extends over 14 amino acids. Germline lookup yields CDR1 SEHNR and CDR2 FQNEAQ (reference sequence). The CDR3 here is CASAPGEASYQQYF. CDR3 DNA sequence: TGTGCCAGCGCCCCCGGGGAGGCGTCTTATCAGCAGTACTTC.

The chain has TRBV5-1 and TRBJ1-2; weak D call: TRBD1 (5 bases). Germline CDR1 is SGHRS and CDR2 is YFSETQ. This CDR3 spans 17 amino acids. The V and J ends lost 0 bases and 1 base respectively, with 16 bases between them. The CDR3 here is CASSLGDSRSLNYGYTF. The CDR3 bases are TGCGCCAGCAGCTTGGGAGACAGCCGTAGCCTTAACTATGGCTACACCTTC.